Listed here is a single T cell receptor beta chain. The V end lost 4 bases, the J end lost 0 bases, and 9 bases lay between the germline ends. In germline, CDR1 is SGHTA, CDR2 FQGNSA. CDR3 length equals 14 residues. In the authors' methods: Estimation of nucleated cell counts relied on the amplification of reference gene primers. The method was immunoSEQ multiplex PCR; TCRdb's version includes in-frame clones alone and lacks a portion of them. V and J calls plus clone size are reproduced from that table; the DNA served to infer D and trimming. The sample carries about 170,000 clones, roughly 84% recorded once. The data were taken from a study of blood T cell repertoires in COVID-19. In the study overall: Samples of COVID-19 (acute and convalescent) were obtained from the United States, Italy and Spain. PBMCs, B-cell-depleted T cells, or T cells provided the cDNA or gDNA that made up the material.

The receptor's source is a woman aged 60-75 years with acute or convalescent COVID-19. The genes are TRBV7-2 and TRBJ1-2, with a tentative D call TRBD1 (6 bases). Material for sequencing was peripheral blood. As DNA, the CDR3 is TGTGCCAGCAGCTCCCGGACAGCTAACTATGGCTACACCTTC. This sequence encodes CASSSRTANYGYTF. Variable domain in full (rest from reference TRBV7-2 and TRBJ1-2): GAGVSQSPSNKVTEKGKDVELRCDPISGHTALYWYRQSLGQGLEFLIYFQGNSAPDKSGLPSDRFSAERTGGSVSTLTIQRTQQEDSAVYLCASSSRTANYGYTFGSGTRLTVV.